This T cell receptor (beta chain) was found in a study of PD-1 blockade in classical Hodgkin lymphoma. Described time point: cycle 4 day 1 (C4D1), after more than five weeks of nivolumab. With no exception, relapse followed autologous stem cell transplantation in all patients, and brentuximab vedotin exposure varied. Assay used: immunoSEQ multiplex PCR; TCRdb lists only in-frame clones, some missing. Among about 24,000 clones listed, about four fifths were seen once. The CDR3 covers 13 residues. Trimming removed 8 bases from V and 2 bases from J; junction bases left unmatched: 5. Per germline, CDR1 LNHDA and CDR2 SQIVND (reference sequence). General study findings and limits: By C4D1, CD4+ diversity increased significantly, especially in complete responders.

Remarks on this clone: Its antigen is as yet unknown.

Here the sequenced sample was peripheral blood mononuclear cells (PBMCs), taken before the fourth cycle of nivolumab. The chain links TRBV19 to TRBJ2-7, with 8 bases that match TRBD2. The receptor was derived from a human donor with classical Hodgkin lymphoma. CDR3: CASGSGATYEQYF. CDR3 nucleotides: TGTGCCAGTGGTAGCGGGGCTACCTACGAGCAGTACTTC. The variable domain in full, completed from reference TRBV19 and TRBJ2-7, reads DGGITQSPKYLFRKEGQNVTLSCEQNLNHDAMYWYRQDPGQGLRLIYYSQIVNDFQKGDIAEGYSVSREKKESFPLTVTSAQKNPTAFYLCASGSGATYEQYFGPGTRLTVT.